This T cell receptor beta chain was observed in a study of OX40 agonist ivuxolimab in advanced cancers. Per the germline V gene, CDR1 is SGHVS and CDR2 is FQNEAQ. CDR3 length: 16 residues. V was cut by 5 bases and J by 0 bases, with 17 bases left in between. Measured with immunoSEQ multiplex PCR; TCRdb has only the in-frame clones, and not every one. The profile shows about 89,000 clones, around 83% of them singletons. The clonotype originates from an adult with an advanced solid tumor such as melanoma, head and neck, liver or kidney cancer. The sample here was CD4+ or CD8+ T cells sorted from blood, taken in a trial of the OX40 agonist ivuxolimab. The chain carries TRBV7-8 and TRBJ2-7; D is perhaps TRBD1 or TRBD2 (6 bases each). CDR3 bases: TGTGCCAGCAGCGCTCACCGGGGGACAAGCTCCTACGAGCAGTACTTC. As protein: CASSAHRGTSSYEQYF. The full variable domain, rest sourced from reference TRBV7-8 and TRBJ2-7, is GAGVSQSPRYKVAKRGQDVALRCDPISGHVSLFWYQQALGQGPEFLTYFQNEAQLDKSGLPSDRFFAERPEGSVSTLKIQRTQQEDSAVYLCASSAHRGTSSYEQYFGPGTRLTVT.